These 31 T cell receptor beta chains were all obtained from the same sample, sequenced in a study of cytomegalovirus exposure and HLA in healthy donors. Primers for the PCR totalled 60 Vbeta and 13 Jbeta. Assay used: immunoSEQ multiplex PCR; TCRdb lists only in-frame clones, some missing. The sample has some 70,000 clones. The sequenced material came from PBMCs. These receptors all stem from a man in his forties in good health and CMV-seronegative.

The V call is TRBV19, the J call TRBJ1-6, with D possibly being TRBD1 (6 bases). Per germline, CDR1 LNHDA and CDR2 SQIVND (reference sequence). The CDR3 is 13 amino acids. Trimming took 10 bases from V and 4 from J, leaving 11 bases between them. The CDR3 nucleotides read TGTGCCACCCAAGGACAGTATAATTCACCCCTCCACTTT. Its protein product is CATQGQYNSPLHF.

The chain carries TRBV19 and TRBJ1-2, with D unresolved. Germline CDR1 LNHDA, CDR2 SQIVND (reference sequence). V was trimmed by 3 bases and J by 1 base, leaving 12 bases between them. The CDR3 sequence is 15 residues long. This CDR3 is CASSIQEGDNYGYTF. Here the CDR3 DNA reads TGTGCCAGTAGTATCCAGGAGGGAGATAACTATGGCTACACCTTC.

The rearrangement joins TRBV18 to TRBJ2-7; TRBD2 might be the D (5 bases). Looked up from germline, CDR1 is KGHSH and CDR2 is LQKENI. Deletions cut 3 bases from V and 0 bases from J, with 6 bases between. This CDR3 comprises 13 residues. This CDR3 is CASSPGSSYEQYF. CDR3 bases: TGTGCCAGCTCACCGGGGAGCTCCTACGAGCAGTACTTC. Looking up the rest from reference TRBV18 and TRBJ2-7 gives the full variable domain: NAGVMQNPRHLVRRRGQEARLRCSPMKGHSHVYWYRQLPEEGLKFMVYLQKENIIDESGMPKERFSAEFPKEGPSILRIQQVVRGDSAAYFCASSPGSSYEQYFGPGTRLTVT.

The chain joins TRBV9 to TRBJ1-2; D gene uncertain. The CDR3 loop spans 15 amino acids. Trimming took off 0 bases at V and 3 bases at J, with 12 bases between the two ends. The germline V gene encodes CDR1 SGDLS and CDR2 YYNGEE. CDR3 nucleotides: TGTGCCAGCAGCGTAGTTCCCTGGCAGGACTATGGCTACACCTTC. This translates into CASSVVPWQDYGYTF.

This chain uses TRBV5-4 with TRBJ1-2; weak D call: TRBD1 (5 bases). V lost 0 bases, J lost 6 bases, and 6 bases lay in between. The germline gives CDR1 SGHNT, CDR2 YYREEE (reference sequence). CDR3 length equals 12 residues. The CDR3 region has the DNA TGTGCCAGCAGCTTGGACAGGCATGGCTACACCTTC. It codes for CASSLDRHGYTF.

This chain connects TRBV12-5 to TRBJ2-5, with TRBD2 identical over 8 bases. The CDR3 is 13 residues long. Germline V gene sequence: CDR1 LGHNT, CDR2 FRNRAP. V shed 6 bases and J 6 bases; nucleotides not matched to a gene: 6. This CDR3 is CASGHGGGKTQYF. Written as DNA, the CDR3 is TGTGCTAGTGGCCACGGGGGGGGAAAGACCCAGTACTTC.

The rearrangement uses TRBV5-4 and TRBJ2-7, with D possibly TRBD1 on 6 matching bases. Germline V lookup: CDR1 SGHNT, CDR2 YYREEE (reference sequence). The ends were cut back, 3 bases at V and 3 bases at J, with 10 bases in the middle. This CDR3 has 13 residues. DNA of the CDR3: TGTGCCAGCAGCTGGGGGCAGAACTACGAGCAGTACTTC. Translation gives CASSWGQNYEQYF.

This chain links TRBV30 with TRBJ2-1; 7 positions match TRBD1. Germline V gives CDR1 GTSNPN, CDR2 SVGIG (reference sequence). The CDR3 consists of 14 residues. The V gene end was trimmed by 4 bases and the J gene end by 4 bases; junction bases not matched to a gene: 7. In DNA form, the CDR3 reads TGTGCCTGGAATACCGGGACAGAATACAATGAGCAGTTCTTC. This encodes CAWNTGTEYNEQFF. Supplemented by reference TRBV30 and TRBJ2-1, the full variable domain reads SQTIHQWPATLVQPVGSPLSLECTVEGTSNPNLYWYRQAAGRGLQLLFYSVGIGQISSEVPQNLSASRPQDRQFILSSKKLLLSDSGFYLCAWNTGTEYNEQFFGPGTRLTVL.

The rearrangement joins TRBV30 to TRBJ1-5, with D maybe TRBD1 (6 bases). CDR1 GTSNPN and CDR2 SVGIG come from the germline V gene (reference sequence). V was cut by 1 base and J by 4 bases, with 8 bases left in between. The CDR3 consists of 13 residues. The CDR3 sequence is CAWSEQGNQPQHF. The DNA for the CDR3 is TGTGCCTGGAGTGAACAGGGAAATCAGCCCCAGCATTTT.

The chain is built from TRBV6-5 and TRBJ2-7; 8 positions agree with TRBD1. The germline CDR1 and CDR2 sequences are MNHEY and SVGAGI. The CDR3 contains 13 residues. V lost 4 bases, J lost 5 bases, and 4 bases stayed unmatched. The CDR3 DNA sequence: TGTGCCAGCAGTTCCACGGACAGGGACGAGCAGTACTTC. It is translated as CASSSTDRDEQYF.

The rearrangement joins TRBV5-6 to TRBJ2-2, with 13 bases identical to TRBD2. The germline V gene has CDR1 SGHDT and CDR2 YYEEEE. This CDR3 has 16 amino acids. V gave up 4 bases and J gave up 3 bases; unmatched junction bases: 3. The CDR3 here is CASSEGLAGYTGELFF. CDR3 nucleotides: TGTGCCAGCAGCGAGGGACTAGCGGGGTACACCGGGGAGCTGTTTTTT.

V and J are TRBV2 and TRBJ2-1; 9 positions agree with TRBD1. The V gene's germline CDR1 is SNHLY and CDR2 FYNNEI. The CDR3 sequence is 13 residues long. After removal of 9 bases from V and 5 bases from J, the junction contained 5 bases not matched to a gene. CDR3 amino acids: CASTQGANNEQFF. The CDR3, as DNA: TGTGCCAGTACACAGGGGGCCAACAATGAGCAGTTCTTC.

The chain couples TRBV5-6 to TRBJ1-1; 8 bases agree with TRBD1. V lost 3 bases, J lost 7 bases, and 14 bases stayed unmatched. Germline-derived CDR1 and CDR2 are SGHDT and YYEEEE. The CDR3 has 16 amino acids. The CDR3 coding sequence is TGTGCCAGCAGCTCCAGGACAGGGTTGAGGTCGGGTGAAGCTTTCTTT. Residues: CASSSRTGLRSGEAFF.

This chain uses TRBV5-6 with TRBJ2-7; 8 nucleotides match TRBD1. This CDR3 has 16 residues. Germline CDR1 is SGHDT and CDR2 is YYEEEE. V trimming: 2 bases; J trimming: 4 bases; junction bases outside the gene matches: 11. This CDR3 is CASSFRRGQGYYEQYF. The CDR3 nucleotides are TGTGCCAGCAGCTTCCGTCGCGGACAGGGATATTACGAGCAGTACTTC.

The rearrangement joins TRBV30 to TRBJ2-2; weak D call: TRBD2 (5 bases). Germline CDR1 reads GTSNPN; CDR2 reads SVGIG (reference sequence). The CDR3 contains 14 residues. The ends were cut back, 0 bases at V and 3 bases at J, with 8 bases in the middle. The CDR3 coding sequence is TGTGCCTGGAGTGTAGGGAGTTACACCGGGGAGCTGTTTTTT. This encodes CAWSVGSYTGELFF.

The chain combines TRBV6-5 with TRBJ2-2, with D perhaps matching TRBD1 (6 bases). With 2 bases removed from V and 6 bases from J, the gap between germline ends came to 13 bases. The V gene's germline CDR1 is MNHEY and CDR2 SVGAGI. The CDR3 runs to 15 residues. The CDR3 nucleotides are TGTGCCAGCAGTTACGAGGGGGTCATTGCCGGGGAGCTGTTTTTT. Translating it yields CASSYEGVIAGELFF.

The rearrangement links TRBV19 to TRBJ1-5, with 10 bases lining up with TRBD1. This CDR3 contains 17 residues. The V and J ends lost 2 bases and 7 bases, in that order; junction bases with no gene match: 11. Germline V gives CDR1 LNHDA, CDR2 SQIVND (reference sequence). CDR3 loop: CASSISRDRGLRQPQHF. CDR3 nucleotide sequence: TGTGCCAGTAGTATATCCCGGGACAGGGGATTGAGACAGCCCCAGCATTTT.

CDR3 DNA sequence: TGTGCCAGTAATCCGGGACAGGGTGGCGCCGGGGAGCTGTTTTTT. Amino acid sequence: CASNPGQGGAGELFF. The rearrangement links TRBV19 to TRBJ2-2, with 9 bases aligning to TRBD1. Germline V lookup: CDR1 LNHDA, CDR2 SQIVND (reference sequence). CDR3 length: 15 residues. The J segment lost 6 bases and the V segment lost 7 bases, leaving 9 bases of the junction unmatched.

The rearrangement uses TRBV4-2 and TRBJ2-7; 11 bases agree with TRBD1. This CDR3 comprises 16 residues. CDR1 and CDR2 (germline): LGHNA, YNFKEQ. V trimming: 3 bases; J trimming: 4 bases; junction bases outside the gene matches: 8. In DNA, the CDR3 is TGTGCCAGCAGCCAGGGTCACGGACAGGGGGCTTACGAGCAGTACTTC. Residues: CASSQGHGQGAYEQYF.

J is TRBJ1-2 and V is TRBV20-1; D gene ambiguous. Germline assignment: CDR1 DFQATT and CDR2 SNEGSKA (reference sequence). Trimming stripped 6 bases from V and 14 bases from J, with 19 bases between. There are 11 residues in the CDR3. DNA of the CDR3: TGCAGTGCCAGCGTGTCGGTTAGTAGGACCTTC. This gives the protein CSASVSVSRTF.

The chain is built from TRBV18 and TRBJ1-1, with 9 bases identical to TRBD1. The junction had 5 bases not matched to a gene; V was cut back by 6 bases and J by 3 bases. The CDR3 has 14 residues. Per germline, CDR1 KGHSH and CDR2 LQKENI. The CDR3 spells CASSGDRADTEAFF. The CDR3 coding sequence is TGTGCCAGCTCCGGGGACAGGGCTGACACTGAAGCTTTCTTT.

The chain employs TRBV19 and TRBJ1-4; 9 bases are shared with TRBD1. V shed 5 bases, J shed 3 bases, and the junction held 10 bases outside the gene matches. Per germline, CDR1 LNHDA and CDR2 SQIVND (reference sequence). The CDR3 is made up of 17 amino acids. CDR3 protein: CASSSRTGAGANEKLFF. The CDR3 nucleotides are TGTGCCAGTAGTTCCAGGACAGGGGCAGGTGCTAATGAAAAACTGTTTTTT.

The J gene is TRBJ1-4, the V gene TRBV5-6, with TRBD1 matching 7 bases. Germline assignment: CDR1 SGHDT and CDR2 YYEEEE. The CDR3 has 15 amino acids. The V segment lost 4 bases and the J segment 7 bases; nucleotides outside the gene matches: 10. The CDR3 region has the DNA TGTGCCAGCAGCGCATCAGGGGGTATAGGTGAAAAACTGTTTTTT. This sequence encodes CASSASGGIGEKLFF.

J is TRBJ2-5 and V is TRBV5-6; weak D call: TRBD2 (6 bases). The J call may not be correct, given that the DNA end is closer to TRBJ2-7. From germline, CDR1 is SGHDT and CDR2 YYEEEE. The CDR3 is made up of 13 amino acids. This chain's CDR3 is CASSLMRGYEQYF. The DNA of the CDR3 is TGTGCCAGCAGCTTAATGCGGGGATACGAGCAGTACTTC.

This chain uses TRBV28 with TRBJ1-1; D gene ambiguous. Trimming removed 3 bases at V and 0 bases at J, with 5 bases between. The length of the CDR3 is 13 residues. The germline V gene encodes CDR1 MDHEN and CDR2 SYDVKM. DNA of the CDR3: TGTGCCAGCAGTTTTTCAGTGAACACTGAAGCTTTCTTT. Translating it yields CASSFSVNTEAFF.

The chain recombines TRBV28 with TRBJ1-5, with 8 bases lining up with TRBD1. V shed 6 bases, J shed 3 bases, and the junction held 10 bases outside the gene matches. The CDR3 length is 16 residues. CDR1 and CDR2 (germline): MDHEN, SYDVKM. For the CDR3, the DNA is TGTGCCAGCAGGACTCCGGACAGGGTAATCAATCAGCCCCAGCATTTT. It is translated as CASRTPDRVINQPQHF. The full variable domain, its missing parts supplied by reference TRBV28 and TRBJ1-5, is DVKVTQSSRYLVKRTGEKVFLECVQDMDHENMFWYRQDPGLGLRLIYFSYDVKMKEKGDIPEGYSVSREKKERFSLILESASTNQTSMYLCASRTPDRVINQPQHFGDGTRLSIL.

This CDR3 reads CASSIGTGYAEQYF. CDR3 DNA: TGTGCCAGCAGCATCGGGACAGGGTACGCCGAGCAGTACTTC. The rearrangement uses TRBV6-5 and TRBJ2-7; TRBD1 matches 9 bases. The CDR3 consists of 14 residues. V was clipped by 6 bases and J by 6 bases; unmatched bases: 9. Looked up from germline, CDR1 is MNHEY and CDR2 is SVGAGI.

The V call is TRBV7-3, the J call TRBJ2-5, with TRBD2 matching 13 bases. The CDR3 loop spans 16 amino acids. Per germline, CDR1 SGHTA and CDR2 FQGTGA. The junction had 4 bases not matched to a gene; V was cut back by 5 bases and J by 1 base. CDR3 sequence: CASSPTSGGSQETQYF. CDR3 nucleotides: TGTGCCAGCAGCCCGACTAGCGGGGGGTCCCAAGAGACCCAGTACTTC.

The chain is built from TRBV27 and TRBJ2-7; 7 bases fit TRBD1. V gave up 5 bases and J gave up 9 bases; unmatched junction bases: 10. The CDR3 has 13 amino acids. Germline assignment: CDR1 MNHEY and CDR2 SMNVEV (reference sequence). The CDR3 loop is CASSRQGAMVQYF. The CDR3 region has the DNA TGTGCCAGCAGTCGACAGGGTGCAATGGTGCAGTACTTC.

The chain joins TRBV30 to TRBJ2-5; 10 bases match TRBD2. The germline V gene encodes CDR1 GTSNPN and CDR2 SVGIG (reference sequence). J was trimmed by 2 bases and V by 0 bases; bases with no gene match: 3. The length of the CDR3 is 15 residues. The CDR3 region has the DNA TGTGCCTGGAGTGTACTAGCGGGACCTCAAGAGACCCAGTACTTC. Its protein is CAWSVLAGPQETQYF.

The gene calls are TRBV7-2 and TRBJ1-4; D perhaps matches TRBD1 (6 bases). Trimming took off 3 bases at V and 0 bases at J, with 8 bases between the two ends. Germline lookup yields CDR1 SGHTA and CDR2 FQGNSA. The CDR3 has 15 amino acids. The CDR3 sequence is CASSLRGTTNEKLFF. As DNA, the CDR3 is TGTGCCAGCAGCTTGAGGGGGACAACTAATGAAAAACTGTTTTTT.